What follows is one T cell receptor (beta chain) and its context. The data are from a study of blood T cell repertoires in COVID-19. Study details: Samples of COVID-19 (acute and convalescent) were obtained from the United States, Italy and Spain. T cells, B-cell-depleted T cells, or PBMCs supplied cDNA or gDNA.

In germline, CDR1 is SGHTA, CDR2 FQGNSA. The length of the CDR3 is 16 residues. V shed 6 bases and J shed 5 bases, with 19 bases lying between them. Method: immunoSEQ multiplex PCR; TCRdb's copy keeps in-frame clones and lacks some. Of about 170,000 clones listed, 82% are singletons. The chain uses TRBV7-2 and TRBJ2-2, with D possibly matching TRBD1 (6 bases). The receptor's source is a woman aged 40-49 years with COVID-19, enrolled during active disease. Sample: peripheral blood. The CDR3 sequence is CASSPVSTGITGELFF. CDR3 in DNA: TGTGCCAGCAGTCCCGTTAGTACAGGGATTACCGGGGAGCTGTTTTTT.